This TCR beta chain was found in a study of blood T cell repertoires in COVID-19. As for the study in general: T cells, B-cell-depleted T cells, or PBMCs supplied cDNA or gDNA.

Generated by immunoSEQ multiplex PCR, the TCRdb table keeps only in-frame clones and is missing some. Here the sample spans 130,000 or so clones, under 90% being singletons. Germline V gives CDR1 LNHDA, CDR2 SQIVND (reference sequence). This CDR3 region has 13 residues. V shed 1 base and J shed 2 bases, with 3 bases lying between them. V and J are TRBV19 and TRBJ1-5, with D unresolved. Sequenced sample: peripheral blood. The receptor was derived from a woman aged 60 to 75 with acute or convalescent COVID-19. In DNA, the CDR3 is TGTGCCAGTAGTATAGGCGGCAATCAGCCCCAGCATTTT. Amino acid sequence: CASSIGGNQPQHF.